These T cell receptor beta chains were read from a single sample in a study of T cells in localized non-small cell lung cancer. TCRdb keeps only in-frame clones here, not all; method: immunoSEQ multiplex PCR. The table has 20,000 to 30,000 clones, approximately 90% seen once. The sequences come from peripheral blood, collected before any cancer treatment. These receptors were obtained from a female donor older than 55 with stage II squamous cell lung carcinoma. Both conserved end residues are part of each CDR3. The order of the fields is D gene, V gene, CDR3 length, clone size, J gene, CDR3 protein, CDR3 DNA. A D gene is named only where the DNA matches it firmly. Expanded clones are given a class, and other clones once, few, many or no size at all.

>TRBD1|TRBV28|15|-|TRBJ1-1
CASSLPQGDFTEAFF
TGTGCCAGCAGTTTACCGCAGGGGGACTTCACTGAAGCTTTCTTT
>TRBD1|TRBV5-6|15|once|TRBJ1-2
CATLRQGLLNYGYTF
TGTGCCACCCTACGACAGGGGCTATTAAACTATGGCTACACCTTC
>TRBD2|TRBV10-3|14|-|TRBJ2-7
CAISDQTSLYEQYF
TGTGCCATCAGTGACCAGACTAGCCTCTACGAGCAGTACTTC
>-|TRBV7-2|13|-|TRBJ1-5
CASSLARNQPQHF
TGTGCCAGCAGCTTAGCCAGAAATCAGCCCCAGCATTTT
>TRBD1|TRBV7-2|14|-|TRBJ1-1
CATSSRDSNTEAFF
TGTGCCACTTCCTCCCGGGACAGTAACACTGAAGCTTTCTTT
>TRBD1|TRBV7-9|15|-|TRBJ2-3
CASSSGTGTADTQYF
TGTGCCAGCAGCTCAGGCACCGGGACAGCAGATACGCAGTATTTT
>TRBD2|TRBV7-9|15|-|TRBJ2-7
CASSYGLAGPREQYF
TGTGCCAGCAGCTATGGACTAGCGGGGCCAAGGGAGCAGTACTTC
>-|TRBV5-5|14|-|TRBJ2-3
CASSLGQLTDTQYF
TGTGCCAGCAGCCTTGGACAGCTCACAGATACGCAGTATTTT
>TRBD1|TRBV2|14|-|TRBJ2-5
CASRVGQGGETQYF
TGTGCCAGCAGAGTGGGACAGGGAGGAGAGACCCAGTACTTC
>-|TRBV7-2|12|-|TRBJ2-7
CASRSGRYEQYF
TGTGCCAGCCGTTCAGGGAGGTACGAGCAGTACTTC
>-|TRBV15|14|-|TRBJ1-2
CATSRDKTAYGYTF
TGTGCCACCAGCAGAGATAAGACAGCCTATGGCTACACCTTC
>TRBD1|TRBV11-3|15|-|TRBJ2-5
CASSLGRTGEETQYF
TGTGCCAGCAGCTTAGGCCGAACAGGGGAAGAGACCCAGTACTTC
>-|TRBV7-2|15|-|TRBJ2-7
CASSPFISGDHEQYF
TGTGCCAGCAGCCCTTTTATATCAGGGGACCACGAGCAGTACTTC
>-|TRBV9|14|-|TRBJ1-3
CASSGKDRTNTIYF
TGTGCCAGCAGTGGAAAGGACCGGACAAACACCATATATTTT
>-|TRBV27|13|-|TRBJ2-1
CASSLSTANEQFF
TGTGCCAGCAGTTTATCGACAGCCAATGAGCAGTTCTTC
>TRBD1|TRBV9|13|-|TRBJ1-5
CASGSGGDQPQHF
TGTGCCAGCGGGTCAGGGGGGGATCAGCCCCAGCATTTT
>-|TRBV5-1|17|once|TRBJ1-4
CASSLAHGGSTNEKLFF
TGCGCCAGCAGCTTGGCCCATGGGGGGTCGACTAATGAAAAACTGTTTTTT
>-|TRBV18|13|-|TRBJ1-1
CASSPVLGAEAFF
TGTGCCAGCTCACCAGTATTGGGGGCTGAAGCTTTCTTT
>-|TRBV12-2|10|-|TRBJ2-7
CAVKCYEQYF
TGTGCGGTTAAGTGCTACGAGCAGTACTTC
>TRBD1|TRBV10-3|14|-|TRBJ2-5
CAISGQQGKETQYF
TGTGCCATCAGTGGCCAACAGGGGAAAGAGACCCAGTACTTC
>TRBD2|TRBV10-3|15|-|TRBJ2-1
CAISPGLAGVNEQFF
TGTGCCATCAGTCCCGGACTAGCGGGAGTCAATGAGCAGTTCTTC
>-|TRBV30|12|few|TRBJ2-1
CAWSVNNNEQFF
TGTGCCTGGAGTGTAAATAACAATGAGCAGTTCTTC
>TRBD2|TRBV7-2|14|-|TRBJ2-3
CASRLAGGTDTQYF
TGTGCCAGCAGACTAGCGGGCGGCACAGATACGCAGTATTTT
>-|TRBV7-6|14|-|TRBJ2-1
CASSLAGAYNEQFF
TGTGCCAGCAGCTTAGCGGGGGCCTACAATGAGCAGTTCTTC
>-|TRBV9|15|-|TRBJ1-2
CASRAPGPFNYGYTF
TGTGCCAGCAGGGCCCCGGGACCTTTCAACTATGGCTACACCTTC
>-|TRBV2|14|-|TRBJ1-2
CASSEPTPDYGYTF
TGTGCCAGCAGTGAACCCACACCCGACTATGGCTACACCTTC
>TRBD2|TRBV7-9|14|-|TRBJ2-3
CASTSSGRADTQYF
TGTGCCAGCACCTCTAGCGGGAGGGCAGATACGCAGTATTTT
>TRBD1|TRBV19|14|-|TRBJ2-1
CASSSRTGGNEQFF
TGTGCCAGTAGTTCACGGACAGGGGGCAATGAGCAGTTCTTC
>-|TRBV30|15|-|TRBJ1-1
CAWSPGGLMNTEAFF
TGTGCCTGGAGTCCCGGGGGGCTTATGAACACTGAAGCTTTCTTT
>-|TRBV2|13|-|TRBJ2-5
CASKSTAEETQYF
TGTGCCAGCAAGTCGACAGCGGAAGAGACCCAGTACTTC
>TRBD1|TRBV14|17|-|TRBJ1-1
CASSLRQGITMNTEAFF
TGTGCCAGCAGCCTCAGACAGGGTATAACCATGAACACTGAAGCTTTCTTT
>-|TRBV6-4|13|-|TRBJ2-5
CASSSEERETQYF
TGTGCCAGCAGTTCGGAGGAGAGGGAGACCCAGTACTTC
>-|TRBV11-1|15|-|TRBJ1-1
CASSTYTETNTEAFF
TGTGCCAGCAGCACTTATACAGAAACGAACACTGAAGCTTTCTTT
>TRBD1|TRBV28|18|once|TRBJ1-5
CASSLGTGSFFGNQPQHF
TGTGCCAGCAGTCTCGGGACAGGGTCTTTTTTTGGCAATCAGCCCCAGCATTTT
>-|TRBV6-5|15|-|TRBJ2-3
CASSYSWGGVDTQYF
TGTGCCAGCAGTTACTCGTGGGGGGGCGTAGATACGCAGTATTTT
>-|TRBV27|12|-|TRBJ1-5
CASSDFGAPQHF
TGTGCCAGCAGCGATTTTGGAGCGCCCCAGCATTTT
>TRBD2|TRBV5-1|16|-|TRBJ2-7
CASRQSPGGTLYEQYF
TGCGCCAGCAGGCAATCCCCGGGAGGGACCCTTTACGAGCAGTACTTC
>-|TRBV7-3|16|-|TRBJ2-2
CASSFSPYPNAGELFF
TGTGCCAGCAGCTTTAGCCCCTACCCGAACGCCGGGGAGCTGTTTTTT
>TRBD2|TRBV28|12|-|TRBJ2-1
CAIGGVAGATFF
TGTGCGATCGGGGGGGTAGCGGGAGCCACGTTCTTC
>-|TRBV10-2|14|-|TRBJ1-1
CASSESSGNTEAFF
TGCGCCAGCAGTGAGTCGAGCGGAAACACTGAAGCTTTCTTT
>TRBD2|TRBV18|15|-|TRBJ2-2
CASSPERGDTGELFF
TGTGCCAGCTCACCGGAGCGGGGGGACACCGGGGAGCTGTTTTTT
>-|TRBV6-6|13|-|TRBJ1-4
CASTRDPNEKLFF
TGTGCCAGCACCCGGGACCCAAATGAAAAACTGTTTTTT
>-|TRBV5-1|15|-|TRBJ2-5
CASSLLAGAQETQYF
TGCGCCAGCAGCTTGTTGGCAGGCGCTCAAGAGACCCAGTACTTC
>TRBD2|TRBV18|14|-|TRBJ2-5
CASSPDGGGETQYF
TGTGCCAGCTCACCAGACGGGGGAGGGGAGACCCAGTACTTC
>-|TRBV7-3|15|-|TRBJ2-7
CASSLTGRPAREQYF
TGTGCCAGCAGCTTAACCGGACGGCCGGCCAGGGAGCAGTACTTC
>TRBD1|TRBV14|13|once|TRBJ1-1
CASSPRQGGKAFF
TGTGCCAGCAGCCCGAGACAGGGGGGCAAAGCTTTCTTT
>-|TRBV28|14|once|TRBJ2-7
CASSPAPSSYEQYF
TGTGCCAGCAGTCCCGCCCCTAGCAGCTACGAGCAGTACTTC
>-|TRBV19|14|-|TRBJ1-1
CASSIGPEGTEAFF
TGTGCCAGTAGTATCGGGCCCGAGGGGACTGAAGCTTTCTTT
>-|TRBV4-2|14|-|TRBJ2-1
CASSQDGVARQQFF
TGTGCCAGCAGCCAAGATGGGGTAGCGCGGCAGCAGTTCTTC
>TRBD1|TRBV27|13|-|TRBJ1-2
CASSLAGGFGYTF
TGTGCCAGCAGTTTAGCAGGGGGCTTTGGCTACACCTTC
>TRBD1|TRBV19|17|-|TRBJ2-6
CASSSGQGLSGANVLTF
TGTGCCAGTAGTTCCGGACAGGGTCTCTCTGGGGCCAACGTCCTGACTTTC
>-|TRBV7-9|14|-|TRBJ1-6
CASSFLKENSPLHF
TGTGCCAGCAGCTTTCTGAAGGAGAATTCACCCCTCCACTTT
>-|TRBV6-1|14|once|TRBJ1-1
CASTRDWKNTEAFF
TGTGCCAGCACCCGGGACTGGAAGAACACTGAAGCTTTCTTT
>-|TRBV4-1|14|-|TRBJ2-1
CASSQEGKLGEQFF
TGCGCCAGCAGCCAAGAAGGGAAGTTGGGTGAGCAGTTCTTC
>TRBD1|TRBV25-1|14|-|TRBJ2-1
CASRQTGSYNEQFF
TGTGCCAGCAGGCAGACAGGGTCCTACAATGAGCAGTTCTTC
>-|TRBV27|15|-|TRBJ2-3
CASSLSGWTTDTQYF
TGTGCCAGCAGTTTAAGCGGGTGGACCACAGATACGCAGTATTTT
>-|TRBV5-1|15|once|TRBJ2-1
CASSLGQGYYNEQFF
TGCGCCAGCAGCTTGGGTCAGGGCTACTACAATGAGCAGTTCTTC
>-|TRBV5-6|15|-|TRBJ2-7
CASSLALRPVGEQYF
TGTGCCAGCAGCTTGGCCCTCAGGCCCGTCGGCGAGCAGTACTTC